One sample yielded the 23 T cell receptor beta chains listed below, sequenced in a study of response to subunit inactivated influenza vaccine. TCRdb reprocessed the RT-PCR reads via MiXCR and lists one record per CDR3 protein. The sample holds about 780,000 distinct CDR3 sequences, 15% to 20% seen once. This material consisted of PBMCs from blood, taken roughly 5 days after vaccination. These receptors were collected from a man between 50 and 59 years old who received an inactivated influenza vaccine.

A few counts support this clonotype. A much more abundant neighbour one base away suggests this may be a read error. V gene TRBV7-2 combines with J gene TRBJ2-5; D perhaps matches TRBD1 (6 bases). Trimming cost V 4 bases and J 2 bases, with 8 bases left between them. CDR1 is SGHTA, CDR2 FQGNSA, per germline. The CDR3 runs to 13 residues. The CDR3 protein is CASSWTEQETQYF. DNA for the CDR3: TGTGCCAGCAGCTGGACAGAACAAGAGACCCAGTACTTC.

The rearrangement uses TRBV28 and TRBJ2-7, with TRBD2 matching 7 bases. This CDR3 contains 15 residues. CDR1 is MDHEN and CDR2 is SYDVKM in the germline V gene. Unmatched junction bases numbered 10, after V lost 5 bases and J lost 3 bases. CDR3 protein: CASSGGGDPVYEQYF. In DNA form, the CDR3 reads TGTGCCAGCAGTGGTGGGGGGGACCCCGTCTACGAGCAGTACTTC.

The chain links TRBV4-3 to TRBJ2-3; 13 nucleotides match TRBD2. Losses at the gene ends were 6 bases for V and 6 bases for J; bases not matched to a gene: 9. Germline CDR1 and CDR2: LGHNA and YSLEER. The CDR3 has 16 residues. The CDR3 DNA sequence: TGCGCCAGCAGTCGCGTACTAGCGGGGGGGCCGGATACGCAGTATTTT. Its translation is CASSRVLAGGPDTQYF.

The V and J genes are TRBV4-2 and TRBJ2-7, with 8 bases fitting TRBD2. Germline values: CDR1 LGHNA, CDR2 YNFKEQ. The CDR3 is 15 residues long. With 1 base clipped from V and 1 base from J, the junction kept 3 bases outside the gene matches. For the CDR3, the DNA is TGTGCCAGCAGCCAAGGAGCGGGGGCTTCCTACGAGCAGTACTTC. It encodes CASSQGAGASYEQYF.

The V gene is TRBV28, the J gene TRBJ1-5, with D unclear. Between the trimmed V and J ends, which lost 3 bases and 5 bases, there was a span of 8 bases. The CDR3 runs to 13 residues. The germline CDR1 and CDR2 sequences are MDHEN and SYDVKM. The CDR3 reads CASSFRGYQPQHF. CDR3 nucleotides: TGTGCCAGCAGTTTCCGGGGTTATCAGCCCCAGCATTTT.

This clonotype has only a few counts. J is TRBJ2-1 and V is TRBV10-3, with unresolved D. V shed 2 bases and J shed 4 bases, with 6 bases lying between them. This CDR3 is 13 amino acids long. CDR1 ENHRY and CDR2 SYGVKD come from the germline V gene. The CDR3 sequence: CAISELGYNEQFF. CDR3 DNA sequence: TGTGCCATCAGTGAGCTGGGTTACAATGAGCAGTTCTTC.

The rearrangement joins TRBV11-1 to TRBJ2-2; 10 nucleotides align to TRBD2. This CDR3 contains 19 residues. Germline V gene sequence: CDR1 SGHAT, CDR2 FQDESV (reference sequence). V was pared by 1 base and J by 1 base, with 9 bases of the junction left unmatched. CDR3 protein: CASSLGASGRSGNTGELFF. CDR3 sequence (DNA): TGTGCCAGCAGCTTAGGGGCTAGCGGGAGATCCGGGAACACCGGGGAGCTGTTTTTT.

This clonotype was detected ten times or more. The chain links TRBV28 to TRBJ2-2; D gene unclear. The V end was cut by 4 bases, the J end by 7 bases, with 4 bases between. CDR3 length equals 11 residues. Germline V gene lookup returns CDR1 MDHEN and CDR2 SYDVKM. In nucleotides, the CDR3 is TGTGCCAGCAGTTCGGTCGGGGAGCTGTTTTTT. As protein: CASSSVGELFF. Complete variable domain (other parts from reference TRBV28 and TRBJ2-2): DVKVTQSSRYLVKRTGEKVFLECVQDMDHENMFWYRQDPGLGLRLIYFSYDVKMKEKGDIPEGYSVSREKKERFSLILESASTNQTSMYLCASSSVGELFFGEGSRLTVL.

The genes are TRBV27 and TRBJ2-7; 9 nucleotides agree with TRBD1. From germline, CDR1 is MNHEY and CDR2 SMNVEV (reference sequence). The CDR3 runs 16 residues. Trimming at V came to 5 bases and at J to 5 bases, leaving 13 bases not matched to a gene. The CDR3 sequence: CASSRRGWDRVHEQYF. The CDR3 region has the DNA TGTGCCAGCAGTCGCAGAGGGTGGGACAGGGTCCACGAGCAGTACTTC.

The CDR3 region has the DNA TGCGCCAGCAGCACCTCCGGGACGGATTATGGCTACACCTTC. It encodes CASSTSGTDYGYTF. V usage is TRBV5-1 and J usage is TRBJ1-2, with D possibly being TRBD1 (5 bases). Germline CDR1 SGHRS, CDR2 YFSETQ. V lost 4 bases, J lost 5 bases, and 15 bases lay in between. CDR3 length: 14 residues.

In its sample, this clonotype was seen a few times. The chain is built from TRBV20-1 and TRBJ2-1; no clear D gene. Per the germline V gene, CDR1 is DFQATT and CDR2 is SNEGSKA (reference sequence). The CDR3 has 14 amino acids. With 1 base removed from V and 4 bases from J, the gap between germline ends came to 11 bases. The CDR3 sequence: CSARGARRYNEQFF. CDR3 coding DNA: TGCAGTGCTAGAGGTGCCCGGAGATACAATGAGCAGTTCTTC.

In its sample, this clonotype was seen a few times. The genes are TRBV18 and TRBJ1-5, with D unclear. CDR1 is KGHSH, CDR2 LQKENI, per germline. Deletions cut 1 base from V and 6 bases from J, with 10 bases between. The length of the CDR3 is 14 residues. The CDR3 sequence is CASSPRSGTQPQHF. CDR3 bases: TGTGCCAGCTCACCACGGTCGGGCACTCAGCCCCAGCATTTT.

This clonotype was detected only a few times. The rearrangement uses TRBV20-1 and TRBJ2-7; 11 positions match TRBD1. V lost 3 bases to trimming and J lost 2 bases; unmatched junction nucleotides: 6. CDR1 is DFQATT and CDR2 is SNEGSKA in the germline V gene (reference sequence). The CDR3 has 15 amino acids. CDR3 loop: CSARLEGQGAYEQYF. In DNA form, the CDR3 reads TGCAGTGCTAGGCTGGAGGGACAGGGGGCCTACGAGCAGTACTTC.

The chain has TRBV7-6 and TRBJ2-7; TRBD2 is a possible D gene (5 bases). Trimming cost V 3 bases and J 4 bases, with 13 bases left between them. Germline V gene data show CDR1 as SGHVS and CDR2 as FNYEAQ. The CDR3 covers 14 residues. As DNA, the CDR3 is TGTGCCAGCAGCTTGGGTCCGCGGGTTTACGAGCAGTACTTC. Residues: CASSLGPRVYEQYF.

This clonotype was seen only a few times. This chain connects TRBV3-1 to TRBJ2-3, with 9 nucleotides matching TRBD1. The CDR3 sequence is 15 residues long. CDR1 is LGHDT, CDR2 YNNKEL, per germline (reference sequence). Trimming at V came to 3 bases and at J to 2 bases, leaving 3 bases not matched to a gene. In DNA, the CDR3 is TGTGCCAGCAGCCAGACAGGGGGTCACACAGATACGCAGTATTTT. Amino acids: CASSQTGGHTDTQYF.

In its sample, this clonotype was seen a few times. The chain couples TRBV20-1 to TRBJ2-7; D possibly uses TRBD1 or TRBD2 (5 bases each). The germline CDR1 and CDR2 sequences are DFQATT and SNEGSKA (reference sequence). V lost 3 bases and J lost 4, with 16 bases in between. There are 14 residues in the CDR3. The CDR3 coding sequence is TGCAGTGCTAGTAACTGGGGACCTACTTACGAGCAGTACTTC. It codes for CSASNWGPTYEQYF.

This clonotype was recorded a few times. The chain is built from TRBV25-1 and TRBJ2-1; D may be TRBD1 or TRBD2 (6 bases each). V gave up 3 bases and J gave up 7 bases, with 13 bases separating them. The CDR3 runs 14 residues. Per the germline V gene, CDR1 is MGHDK and CDR2 is SYGVNS. The CDR3, as DNA: TGTGCCAGCAGTGATGGGGGGCGGGTTAATGAGCAGTTCTTC. Translation gives CASSDGGRVNEQFF.

This clonotype was detected a few times. The chain employs TRBV11-2 and TRBJ2-7; tentative D call: TRBD1 (6 bases). The V gene lost 5 bases and the J gene lost 2 bases, with 13 bases spanning the gap. Germline V lookup: CDR1 SGHAT, CDR2 FQNNGV. This CDR3 comprises 14 residues. CDR3 nucleotides: TGTGCCAGCAGCCCCTCGGACAGTACCTACGAGCAGTACTTC. Amino acids: CASSPSDSTYEQYF.

This clonotype has only a few counts. The CDR3 bases are TGTGCCAGCAGTGCCCCGGGACAGGGGGCATCAGAGCAGTACTTC. Amino acid sequence: CASSAPGQGASEQYF. V and J are TRBV12-3 or TRBV12-4 and TRBJ2-7; 12 bases line up with TRBD1. J lost 7 bases, V lost 5 bases, and 9 bases had no gene match. This CDR3 contains 15 residues.

The V gene is TRBV24-1, the J gene TRBJ2-7; D gene uncertain. CDR3 length: 14 residues. The V gene lost 3 bases and the J gene lost 2 bases, with 10 bases spanning the gap. In germline, CDR1 is KGHDR, CDR2 SFDVKD. This CDR3 reads CATSDPRLPYEQYF. For the CDR3, the DNA is TGTGCCACCAGTGATCCCCGTTTACCCTACGAGCAGTACTTC.

This clonotype showed up many times. This chain joins TRBV24-1 and TRBJ1-5; D is possibly TRBD1 (6 bases). Germline CDR1 KGHDR, CDR2 SFDVKD. The V end was cut by 0 bases, the J end by 6 bases, with 8 bases between. The CDR3 has 14 amino acids. The CDR3 coding sequence is TGTGCCACCAGTGATTTGCAGGGGAGTCAGCCCCAGCATTTT. It codes for CATSDLQGSQPQHF.

This clonotype has only a few counts. The rearrangement links TRBV24-1 to TRBJ2-1; the match to TRBD2 covers 11 bases. V shed 4 bases and J 7 bases; nucleotides not matched to a gene: 5. This CDR3 contains 15 residues. Germline lookup yields CDR1 KGHDR and CDR2 SFDVKD. CDR3 residues: CATSDVSGRANEQFF. DNA for the CDR3: TGTGCCACCAGTGACGTTAGCGGGAGGGCTAATGAGCAGTTCTTC.

This clonotype was counted only a few times. This chain uses TRBV7-9 with TRBJ2-7; D is perhaps TRBD1 (6 bases). V was shortened by 3 bases and J by 4 bases, with 16 bases between the two germline ends. Germline CDR1 and CDR2: SEHNR and FQNEAQ (reference sequence). The CDR3 is made up of 15 amino acids. CDR3 amino acids: CASSFNQGNTYEQYF. The CDR3 DNA sequence: TGTGCCAGCAGCTTCAACCAGGGGAATACTTACGAGCAGTACTTC. Looking up the rest from reference TRBV7-9 and TRBJ2-7 gives the full variable domain: DTGVSQNPRHKITKRGQNVTFRCDPISEHNRLYWYRQTLGQGPEFLTYFQNEAQLEKSRLLSDRFSAERPKGSFSTLEIQRTEQGDSAMYLCASSFNQGNTYEQYFGPGTRLTVT.